The sequence of this T cell receptor beta chain was determined in a study of cytomegalovirus exposure and HLA in healthy donors. General study findings and limits: Information on immune exposure was restricted to one variable (CMV serostatus). Rare TCR sequences predominated, though certain public TCRs were found in many donors.

Regarding this clone: Its specificity is not known.

PCR involved 60 Vbeta and 13 Jbeta primers. The repertoire was sequenced with immunoSEQ multiplex PCR; TCRdb's copy has only in-frame clones and lacks some. This table holds roughly 110,000 clones, over 65% found once. What was sequenced was PBMCs. This TCR derives from a middle-aged woman in good health and CMV-seropositive.

CDR3 in DNA: TGTGCCAGCAGCTCTCTAGTTTACAGGGGACCTAACTATGGCTACACCTTC. Translated: CASSSLVYRGPNYGYTF. The chain links TRBV7-6 to TRBJ1-2; TRBD1 matches at 7 bases. This CDR3 is 17 amino acids long. Germline V CDR1 and CDR2: SGHVS, FNYEAQ. J gave up 0 bases and V 4 bases, and 11 bases lay outside the gene matches.